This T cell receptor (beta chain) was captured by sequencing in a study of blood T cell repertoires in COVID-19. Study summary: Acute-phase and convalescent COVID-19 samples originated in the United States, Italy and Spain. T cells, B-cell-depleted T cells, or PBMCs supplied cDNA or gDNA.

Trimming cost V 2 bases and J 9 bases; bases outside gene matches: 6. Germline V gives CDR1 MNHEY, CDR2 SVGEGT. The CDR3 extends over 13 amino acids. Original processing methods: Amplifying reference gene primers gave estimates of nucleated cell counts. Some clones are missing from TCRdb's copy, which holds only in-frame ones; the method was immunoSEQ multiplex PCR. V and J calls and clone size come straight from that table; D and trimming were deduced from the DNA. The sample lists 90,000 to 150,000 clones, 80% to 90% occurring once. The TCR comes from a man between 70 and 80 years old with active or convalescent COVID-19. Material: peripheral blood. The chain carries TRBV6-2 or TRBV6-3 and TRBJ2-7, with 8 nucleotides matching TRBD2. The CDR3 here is CASSYKRERGQYF. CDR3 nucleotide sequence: TGTGCCAGCAGTTACAAGCGGGAGAGGGGGCAGTACTTC.